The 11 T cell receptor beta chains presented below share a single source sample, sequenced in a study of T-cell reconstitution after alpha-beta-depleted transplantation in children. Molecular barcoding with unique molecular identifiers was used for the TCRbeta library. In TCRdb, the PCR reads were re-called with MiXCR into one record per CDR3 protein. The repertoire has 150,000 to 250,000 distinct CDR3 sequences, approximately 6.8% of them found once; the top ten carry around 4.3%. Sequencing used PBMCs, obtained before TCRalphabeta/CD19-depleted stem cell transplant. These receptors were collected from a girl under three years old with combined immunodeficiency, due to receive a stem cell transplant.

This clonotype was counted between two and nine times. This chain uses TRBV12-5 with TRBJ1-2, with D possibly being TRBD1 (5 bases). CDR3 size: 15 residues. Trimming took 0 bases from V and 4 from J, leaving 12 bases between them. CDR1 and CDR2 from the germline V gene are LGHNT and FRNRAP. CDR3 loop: CASGLVEGSPYGYTF. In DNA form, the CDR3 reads TGTGCTAGTGGTTTGGTGGAGGGGTCCCCCTATGGCTACACCTTC.

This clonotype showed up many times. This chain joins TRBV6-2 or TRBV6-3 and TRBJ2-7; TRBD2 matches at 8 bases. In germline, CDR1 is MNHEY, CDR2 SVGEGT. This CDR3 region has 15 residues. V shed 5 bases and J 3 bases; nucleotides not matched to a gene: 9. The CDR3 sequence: CASSHQREMVYEQYF. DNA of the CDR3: TGTGCCAGCAGTCACCAGCGGGAGATGGTCTACGAGCAGTACTTC.

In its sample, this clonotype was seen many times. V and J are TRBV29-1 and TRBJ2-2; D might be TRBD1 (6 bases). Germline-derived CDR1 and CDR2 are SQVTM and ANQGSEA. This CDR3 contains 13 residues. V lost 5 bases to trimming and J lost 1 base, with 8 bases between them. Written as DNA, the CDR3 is TGCAGCGTTTCACAGGGGAACACCGGGGAGCTGTTTTTT. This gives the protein CSVSQGNTGELFF.

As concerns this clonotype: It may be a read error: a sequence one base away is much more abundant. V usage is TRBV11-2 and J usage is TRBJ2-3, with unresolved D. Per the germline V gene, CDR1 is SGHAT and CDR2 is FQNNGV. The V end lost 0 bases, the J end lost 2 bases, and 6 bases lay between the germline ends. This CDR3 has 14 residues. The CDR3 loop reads CASSLEPDTDTQYF. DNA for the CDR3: TGTGCCAGCAGCTTAGAGCCGGACACAGATACGCAGTATTTT.

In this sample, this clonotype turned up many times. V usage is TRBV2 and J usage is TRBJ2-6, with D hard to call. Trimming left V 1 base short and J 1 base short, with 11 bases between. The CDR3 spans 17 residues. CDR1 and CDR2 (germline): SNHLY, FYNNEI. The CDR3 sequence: CASSEGLRPSGANVLTF. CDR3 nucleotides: TGTGCCAGCAGTGAAGGGTTGCGCCCATCTGGGGCCAACGTCCTGACTTTC.

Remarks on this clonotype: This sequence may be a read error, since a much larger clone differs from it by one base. The CDR3: CSSSLVTSGVAYNEQFF. CDR3 bases: TGTTCCAGCAGCTTAGTGACTAGCGGGGTAGCCTACAATGAGCAGTTCTTC. The genes are TRBV11-1 and TRBJ2-1; 11 bases fit TRBD2. The V gene's germline CDR1 is SGHAT and CDR2 FQDESV (reference sequence). The CDR3 sequence is 17 residues long.

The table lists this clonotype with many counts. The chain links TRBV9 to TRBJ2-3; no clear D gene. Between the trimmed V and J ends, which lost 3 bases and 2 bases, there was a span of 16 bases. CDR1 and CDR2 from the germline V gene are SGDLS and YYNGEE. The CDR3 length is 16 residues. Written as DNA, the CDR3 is TGTGCCAGCAGCGCTGGGGATCAACCCCACACAGATACGCAGTATTTT. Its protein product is CASSAGDQPHTDTQYF.

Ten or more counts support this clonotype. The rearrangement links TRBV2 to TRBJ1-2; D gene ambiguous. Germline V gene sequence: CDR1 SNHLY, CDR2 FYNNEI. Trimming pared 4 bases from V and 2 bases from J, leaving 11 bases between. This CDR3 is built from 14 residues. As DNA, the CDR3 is TGTGCCAGCAGTGCCGGCGACGGGAACTATGGCTACACCTTC. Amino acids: CASSAGDGNYGYTF.

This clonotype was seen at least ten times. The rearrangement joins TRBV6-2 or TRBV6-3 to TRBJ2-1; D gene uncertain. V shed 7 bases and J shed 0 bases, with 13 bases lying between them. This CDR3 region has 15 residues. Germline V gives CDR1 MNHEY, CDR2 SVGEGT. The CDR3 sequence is CASTPRPSSYNEQFF. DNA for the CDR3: TGTGCCAGCACCCCACGGCCTAGCTCCTACAATGAGCAGTTCTTC.

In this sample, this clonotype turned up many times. CDR3 DNA: TGTGCCAGTAGTATTGAAGGGGCCCACAATGAGCAGTTCTTC. Protein: CASSIEGAHNEQFF. The chain recombines TRBV19 with TRBJ2-1; the D gene is possibly TRBD1 (5 bases). This CDR3 contains 14 residues. Looked up from germline, CDR1 is LNHDA and CDR2 is SQIVND (reference sequence). Trimming took 3 bases from V and 5 from J, leaving 11 bases between them.

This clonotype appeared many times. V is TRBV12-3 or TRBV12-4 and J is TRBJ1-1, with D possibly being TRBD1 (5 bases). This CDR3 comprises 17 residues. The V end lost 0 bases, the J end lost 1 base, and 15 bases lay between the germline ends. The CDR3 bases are TGTGCCAGCAGTTTAGCGGTCGGGGGGGTCGGGAACACTGAAGCTTTCTTT. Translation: CASSLAVGGVGNTEAFF.